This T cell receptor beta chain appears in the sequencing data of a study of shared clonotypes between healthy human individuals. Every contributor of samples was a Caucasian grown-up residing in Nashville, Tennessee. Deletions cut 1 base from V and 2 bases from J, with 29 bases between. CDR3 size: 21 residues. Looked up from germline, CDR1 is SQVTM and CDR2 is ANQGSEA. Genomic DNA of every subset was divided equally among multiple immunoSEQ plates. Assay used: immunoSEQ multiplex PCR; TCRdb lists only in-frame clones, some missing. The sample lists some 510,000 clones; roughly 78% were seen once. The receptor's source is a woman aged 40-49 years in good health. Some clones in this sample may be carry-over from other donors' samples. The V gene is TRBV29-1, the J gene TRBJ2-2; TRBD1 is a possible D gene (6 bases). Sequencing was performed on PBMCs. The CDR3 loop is CSVEVAPISPYREFNTGELFF. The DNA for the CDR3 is TGCAGCGTTGAAGTCGCCCCTATTTCTCCCTACAGGGAGTTTAACACCGGGGAGCTGTTTTTT.